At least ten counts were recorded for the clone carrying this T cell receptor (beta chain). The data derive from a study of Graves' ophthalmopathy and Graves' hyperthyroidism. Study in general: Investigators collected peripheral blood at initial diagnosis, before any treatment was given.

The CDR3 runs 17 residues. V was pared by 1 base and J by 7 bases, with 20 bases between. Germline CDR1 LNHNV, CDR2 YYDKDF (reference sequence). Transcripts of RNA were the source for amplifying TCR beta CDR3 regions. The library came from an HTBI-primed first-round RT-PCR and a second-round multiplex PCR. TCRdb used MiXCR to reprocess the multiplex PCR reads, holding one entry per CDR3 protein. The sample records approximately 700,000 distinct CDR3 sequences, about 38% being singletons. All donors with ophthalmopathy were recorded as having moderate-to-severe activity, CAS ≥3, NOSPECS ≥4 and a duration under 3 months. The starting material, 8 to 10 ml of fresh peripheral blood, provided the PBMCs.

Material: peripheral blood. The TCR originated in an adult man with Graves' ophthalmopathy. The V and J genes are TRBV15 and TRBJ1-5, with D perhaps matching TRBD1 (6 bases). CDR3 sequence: CATSRAGSGALGQPQHF. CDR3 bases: TGTGCCACCAGCAGAGCAGGTTCAGGGGCTCTTGGACAGCCCCAGCATTTT.